A selection of T cell receptor beta chains follows, all from one sample in a study of cytomegalovirus exposure and HLA in healthy donors. Some clones are missing from TCRdb's copy, which holds only in-frame ones; the method was immunoSEQ multiplex PCR. The table has 150,000 to 250,000 clones, about 81% seen once. The sample comprised PBMCs. All receptors come from a woman aged 25 to 39 in good health and CMV-seronegative. Each CDR3 is given with its conserved first and last residue. The order of the fields is J gene, V gene, clone size, D gene, CDR3 protein, CDR3 DNA. D genes are given only for firm matches. The size field is filled for only some rows; it gives once, few, many or a size class.

>TRBJ2-5|TRBV5-1|-|TRBD2
CASSGGLAGGPGRETQYF
TGCGCCAGCAGCGGTGGACTAGCGGGAGGGCCGGGGAGGGAGACCCAGTACTTC
>TRBJ1-1|TRBV11-2|-|-
CASSFSRQAFF
TGTGCCAGCAGCTTTAGTCGCCAAGCTTTCTTT
>TRBJ2-3|TRBV19|-|-
CASSIAGPDTQYF
TGTGCCAGTAGTATCGCAGGGCCAGATACGCAGTATTTT
>TRBJ2-5|TRBV2|-|TRBD2
CASSSRRGTSRGETQYF
TGTGCCAGCAGTTCTCGACGCGGGACTAGTCGTGGAGAGACCCAGTACTTC
>TRBJ2-7|TRBV21-1|once|-
CASNRQESSYEQYF
TGTGCCAGCAACAGACAGGAGAGCTCCTACGAGCAGTACTTC
>TRBJ1-1|TRBV5-1|-|-
CASSSWSKNTEAFF
TGCGCCAGCAGCTCTTGGTCTAAGAACACTGAAGCTTTCTTT
>TRBJ2-5|TRBV6-1|-|TRBD2
CASGSTSGSLETQYF
TGTGCCAGCGGCTCCACTAGCGGGAGTTTGGAGACCCAGTACTTC
>TRBJ2-3|TRBV5-4|-|TRBD2
CASSLGLAAILVRTDTQYF
TGTGCCAGCAGCTTGGGGCTAGCGGCCATCCTAGTTCGCACAGATACGCAGTATTTT
>TRBJ1-1|TRBV30|-|-
CAWSVISTGTEAFF
TGTGCCTGGAGTGTAATTTCGACTGGTACTGAAGCTTTCTTT
>TRBJ2-3|TRBV30|-|TRBD2
CACPSSGRADTQYF
TGTGCCTGCCCTTCTAGCGGGAGGGCGGATACGCAGTATTTT
>TRBJ1-5|TRBV9|-|-
CASSGQQGNQPQHF
TGTGCCAGCAGCGGACAACAGGGAAATCAGCCCCAGCATTTT
>TRBJ2-1|TRBV27|-|TRBD2
CASSPLAGLNNEQFF
TGTGCCAGCAGCCCTTTAGCGGGCCTAAACAATGAGCAGTTCTTC
>TRBJ1-2|TRBV2|-|TRBD1
CASPDRGYGYTF
TGTGCCAGCCCAGACAGGGGCTATGGCTACACCTTC
>TRBJ1-2|TRBV7-2|-|TRBD1
CASSLDPTGSYGYTF
TGTGCCAGCAGCTTAGACCCGACAGGGTCCTATGGCTACACCTTC
>TRBJ2-5|TRBV7-9|-|-
CASSWGPETQYF
TGTGCCAGCAGCTGGGGCCCTGAGACCCAGTACTTC
>TRBJ2-7|TRBV6-5|-|TRBD2
CASSQGTSGFAEQYF
TGTGCCAGCAGTCAAGGGACTAGCGGGTTTGCCGAGCAGTACTTC
>TRBJ1-5|TRBV10-3|once|-
CAISESGVGNQPQHF
TGTGCCATCAGTGAGTCAGGGGTTGGCAATCAGCCCCAGCATTTT
>TRBJ2-3|TRBV5-4|-|-
CASSPARSVTDTQYF
TGTGCCAGCAGTCCGGCGAGGAGCGTCACAGATACGCAGTATTTT
>TRBJ2-5|TRBV6-5|-|-
CASTSNNQETQYF
TGTGCCAGCACCTCCAACAACCAAGAGACCCAGTACTTC
>TRBJ2-1|TRBV15|-|-
CATSRDPRTLYTYNEQFF
TGTGCCACCAGCAGGGACCCCAGGACTCTCTATACCTACAATGAGCAGTTCTTC
>TRBJ2-3|TRBV27|-|-
CASHRGHQVTPSTDTQYF
TGTGCCAGCCACCGGGGACACCAGGTTACCCCTAGCACAGATACGCAGTATTTT
>TRBJ1-4|TRBV10-3|-|-
CAISANQAATNEKLFF
TGTGCCATCAGTGCAAATCAGGCTGCAACTAATGAAAAACTGTTTTTT
>TRBJ1-1|TRBV25-1|-|TRBD1
CASSEWRGRAFF
TGTGCCAGCAGTGAATGGAGGGGGCGAGCTTTCTTT
>TRBJ2-7|TRBV7-2|-|TRBD1
CASSRDRLYEQYF
TGTGCCAGCAGCCGGGACAGGCTCTACGAGCAGTACTTC
>TRBJ2-7|TRBV4-1|few|-
CASSQQEGYEQYF
TGCGCCAGCAGCCAACAGGAGGGCTACGAGCAGTACTTC
>TRBJ1-2|TRBV20-1|-|-
CSATEYGYTF
TGCAGCGCTACCGAGTATGGCTACACCTTC
>TRBJ2-1|TRBV6-1|-|TRBD2
CASSQLAGGLNEQFF
TGTGCCAGCAGTCAACTAGCGGGGGGGCTAAATGAGCAGTTCTTC
>TRBJ1-2|TRBV7-8|-|-
CASSLDGTGYGYTF
TGTGCCAGCAGCTTAGATGGTACTGGCTATGGCTACACCTTC
>TRBJ2-2|TRBV27|-|TRBD2
CASRLAGGPGELFF
TGTGCCAGCAGGCTAGCGGGGGGGCCCGGGGAGCTGTTTTTT
>TRBJ1-2|TRBV28|-|-
CASSFRVHNGYTF
TGTGCCAGCAGTTTCAGGGTCCACAATGGCTACACCTTC
>TRBJ1-5|TRBV7-6|-|-
CASSLGAGVNQPQHF
TGTGCCAGCAGCTTAGGAGCCGGGGTCAATCAGCCCCAGCATTTT